The clone carrying this TCR beta chain has just a few counts. Its matching antigen is unknown. The donor group consisted entirely of healthy Caucasians. This entry comes from a study of identical twins. General observations from the study: Out-of-frame alpha sequences shared by twins were enriched for low generation probability. Cord blood's abundant beta clonotypes had fewer insertions, unlike memory repertoires.

The CDR3 is made up of 18 amino acids. The V gene's germline CDR1 is SGHTA and CDR2 FQGNSA. V lost 3 bases to trimming and J lost 2 bases, with 21 bases between them. Template switching added a universal primer site, and cDNA bore unique molecular identifiers. TCRdb re-derived calls from the 5' RACE reads in MiXCR, one entry per CDR3 protein. In the table there are some 1,700,000 distinct CDR3 sequences, less than 40% of which are singletons. This chain connects TRBV7-2 to TRBJ2-3; TRBD1 might be the D (6 bases). The sequence was obtained from a newborn girl in good health. Sample: cord blood. The DNA of the CDR3 is TGTGCCAGCAGCTTCCTATTTAGGGTGGGACAATCCACAGATACGCAGTATTTT. This sequence encodes CASSFLFRVGQSTDTQYF.